This T cell receptor beta chain was sequenced during a study of blood T cells in healthy people across ages. Study-level results: Possibly, changes in expanded clonotypes were confounded because donor CMV status was unknown. Underestimates were what the diversity estimates from one million T cells were considered to be.

In the case of this clonotype: Its target is unknown.

Healthy Caucasian individuals from Russia aged about 6 to 90 were enrolled as donors. It was with a sample-barcoded 5' primer and a J-beta primer mix that a second PCR of about 7 to 12 cycles was run. Every single cDNA molecule received a tag from a template-switch adaptor with 12 random nucleotides. TCRdb passed the 5' RACE reads through MiXCR, listing each CDR3 protein once. Among about 650,000 distinct CDR3 sequences listed, 52% were seen once. The CDR3 has 14 residues. With 1 base clipped from V and 1 base from J, the junction kept 0 bases outside the gene matches. Germline lookup yields CDR1 LNHNV and CDR2 YYDKDF (reference sequence).

The sequenced material came from blood. The J gene is TRBJ2-5, the V gene TRBV15, with TRBD2 identical over 7 bases. The TCR comes from an elderly woman in good health. CDR3 sequence reads: CATSRAGGQETQYF. Written as DNA, the CDR3 is TGTGCCACCAGCAGAGCGGGGGGCCAAGAGACCCAGTACTTC.